The 13 T cell receptor beta chains below come from one sample, sequenced in a study of T cell changes during pregnancy in multiple sclerosis. Method: immunoSEQ multiplex PCR; TCRdb's copy keeps in-frame clones and lacks some. The sample includes some 38,000 clones, about 91% of them seen just once. The sample was CD8+ T cells from peripheral blood mononuclear cells, taken after pregnancy. These receptors all stem from a female donor with multiple sclerosis, enrolled in a pregnancy study.

The chain couples TRBV9 to TRBJ2-7; no clear D gene. The V gene's germline CDR1 is SGDLS and CDR2 YYNGEE. The CDR3 loop spans 12 amino acids. V lost 3 bases to trimming and J lost 0 bases, with 4 bases between them. The CDR3 DNA follows: TGTGCCAGCAGCGGTAGCTCCTACGAGCAGTACTTC. Its translation is CASSGSSYEQYF.

This clone was counted once. The chain combines TRBV7-8 with TRBJ2-3; D possibly corresponds to TRBD2 (5 bases). V lost 5 bases to trimming and J lost 4 bases, with 10 bases between them. The germline gives CDR1 SGHVS, CDR2 FQNEAQ. The CDR3 consists of 13 residues. Here the CDR3 reads CASSPDLPDTQYF. The CDR3 DNA reads TGTGCCAGCAGCCCGGACTTGCCAGATACGCAGTATTTT.

The chain employs TRBV5-1 and TRBJ2-4, with 9 bases fitting TRBD1. CDR3 length equals 19 residues. With 4 bases clipped from V and 2 bases from J, the junction kept 16 bases outside the gene matches. Looked up from germline, CDR1 is SGHRS and CDR2 is YFSETQ. CDR3 region: CASSVFHDRDRETKNIQYF. The CDR3 bases are TGCGCCAGCAGCGTGTTTCATGACCGGGACAGGGAAACCAAAAACATTCAGTACTTC.

This chain uses TRBV6-1 with TRBJ1-4; 7 bases map to TRBD1. This CDR3 contains 17 residues. V trimming: 3 bases; J trimming: 4 bases; junction bases outside the gene matches: 11. The germline CDR1 and CDR2 sequences are MNHNS and SASEGT. The CDR3: CASSDRTGASINEKLFF. CDR3 DNA: TGTGCCAGCAGTGACCGGACAGGTGCCTCTATTAATGAAAAACTGTTTTTT.

This clone was picked up one time. The rearrangement uses TRBV5-1 and TRBJ2-3, with 13 bases matching TRBD2. In germline, CDR1 is SGHRS, CDR2 YFSETQ. Trimming cost V 6 bases and J 4 bases; bases outside gene matches: 11. The CDR3 sequence is 17 residues long. In nucleotides, the CDR3 is TGCGCCAGCAAGGGACTAGCGGGATTCCGGGGCCCAGATACGCAGTATTTT. Protein sequence: CASKGLAGFRGPDTQYF. The full variable domain, rest sourced from reference TRBV5-1 and TRBJ2-3, is KAGVTQTPRYLIKTRGQQVTLSCSPISGHRSVSWYQQTPGQGLQFLFEYFSETQRNKGNFPGRFSGRQFSNSRSEMNVSTLELGDSALYLCASKGLAGFRGPDTQYFGPGTRLTVL.

The chain employs TRBV14 and TRBJ1-1, with TRBD1 identical over 7 bases. V trimming: 4 bases; J trimming: 0 bases; junction bases outside the gene matches: 11. The length of the CDR3 is 17 residues. In germline, CDR1 is SGHDN, CDR2 FVKESK. CDR3 residues: CASSPTLDRRMNTEAFF. CDR3 DNA: TGTGCCAGCAGCCCCACCCTGGACAGGAGGATGAACACTGAAGCTTTCTTT.

This clone was recorded once. The chain links TRBV7-2 to TRBJ1-2; maybe TRBD1 (5 bases). The V and J ends lost 7 bases and 8 bases respectively, with 17 bases between them. The CDR3 spans 13 residues. Germline CDR1 reads SGHTA; CDR2 reads FQGNSA. CDR3 loop: CASIHPNTGGYTF. CDR3 nucleotide sequence: TGTGCCAGCATCCACCCCAACACAGGAGGCTACACCTTC.

In DNA form, the CDR3 reads TGTGCCAGCAGCGTTTCGCGTCGGGAGGGGGACACCGGGGAGCTGTTTTTT. This translates into CASSVSRREGDTGELFF. J is TRBJ2-2 and V is TRBV9; 8 bases line up with TRBD2. The CDR3 spans 17 residues. From germline, CDR1 is SGDLS and CDR2 YYNGEE. With 2 bases clipped from V and 3 bases from J, the junction kept 9 bases outside the gene matches.

This clone was observed a single time. V is TRBV7-9 and J is TRBJ1-3; D may be TRBD1 (5 bases). CDR1 is SEHNR, CDR2 FQNEAQ, per germline (reference sequence). CDR3 size: 18 residues. The V end lost 5 bases, the J end lost 2 bases, and 22 bases lay between the germline ends. The CDR3 DNA reads TGTGCCAGCAGCCCGGAACGGGGGGTCGCGGGTACTGGAAACACCATATATTTT. This sequence encodes CASSPERGVAGTGNTIYF. The full variable domain, completed using reference TRBV7-9 and TRBJ1-3, is DTGVSQNPRHKITKRGQNVTFRCDPISEHNRLYWYRQTLGQGPEFLTYFQNEAQLEKSRLLSDRFSAERPKGSFSTLEIQRTEQGDSAMYLCASSPERGVAGTGNTIYFGEGSWLTVV.

This sequence joins TRBV18 and TRBJ2-1; 11 nucleotides match TRBD2. The CDR3 length is 16 residues. Germline CDR1 reads KGHSH; CDR2 reads LQKENI. Trimming took 5 bases from V and 0 from J; bases not matched to a gene: 3. CDR3 sequence reads: CASSATSGDSYNEQFF. The CDR3, as DNA: TGTGCCAGCTCAGCGACTAGCGGGGACTCCTACAATGAGCAGTTCTTC.

This chain joins TRBV7-3 and TRBJ2-3; D may be TRBD1 (6 bases). The CDR3 is 13 amino acids. Germline values: CDR1 SGHTA, CDR2 FQGTGA. V was shortened by 3 bases and J by 5 bases, with 9 bases between the two germline ends. DNA of the CDR3: TGTGCCAGCAGCTTCCTCAGGGGAGATACGCAGTATTTT. Translating it yields CASSFLRGDTQYF. Complete variable domain (other parts from reference TRBV7-3 and TRBJ2-3): GAGVSQTPSNKVTEKGKYVELRCDPISGHTALYWYRQSLGQGPEFLIYFQGTGAADDSGLPNDRFFAVRPEGSVSTLKIQRTERGDSAVYLCASSFLRGDTQYFGPGTRLTVL.

The chain uses TRBV2 and TRBJ2-7; TRBD1 aligns across 7 bases. Germline values: CDR1 SNHLY, CDR2 FYNNEI. CDR3 size: 13 residues. The junction had 7 bases not matched to a gene; V was cut back by 7 bases and J by 4 bases. CDR3 sequence: CASNPSRGYEQYF. CDR3 nucleotide sequence: TGTGCCAGCAATCCGTCCAGGGGGTACGAGCAGTACTTC.

This chain links TRBV19 with TRBJ2-7; possibly TRBD1 for D (7 bases). This CDR3 contains 14 residues. Germline V CDR1 and CDR2: LNHDA, SQIVND (reference sequence). Deletions cut 3 bases from V and 5 bases from J, with 14 bases between. Here the CDR3 reads CASSIGGGLNEQYF. In nucleotides, the CDR3 is TGTGCCAGTAGTATCGGAGGGGGCTTAAACGAGCAGTACTTC.